Detailed here is one T cell receptor (beta chain). Sequencing was performed with immunoSEQ multiplex PCR; in TCRdb, only in-frame clones are kept and a portion is missing. The sample consists of about 730,000 clones, around 85% of them appearing once. This specimen comes from a study of shared T cell receptors in the human thymus. The V segment lost 3 bases and the J segment 9 bases; nucleotides outside the gene matches: 14. This CDR3 region has 16 residues. In germline, CDR1 is SGHTA, CDR2 FQGNSA. The same specimen was also included in a second study, on human thymus T cells. From that report: From resections taken during corrective heart surgery, the thymus tissue was obtained.

Sequencing used thymocytes. The chain links TRBV7-2 to TRBJ1-2, with 9 bases aligning to TRBD1. This clonotype was sampled from a girl under three years old with a congenital heart defect. This chain's CDR3 is CASSFRPGQGGHSYTF. The CDR3 region has the DNA TGTGCCAGCAGCTTTCGTCCGGGACAGGGAGGCCATAGCTACACCTTC.